Listed below are T cell receptor beta chains from one sample, sequenced in a study of shared clonotypes between healthy human individuals. Repertoires were generated with immunoSEQ multiplex PCR, while TCRdb's copy carries only in-frame clones and drops some. The sample holds some 1.5 million clones, roughly 98% seen once. Sequencing was carried out using naive CD4+ T cells sorted from blood. The receptor source for this set is a man aged 25-45 years in good health. The CDR3 runs from the conserved cysteine through the conserved F or W. D genes are given only for firm matches.

TRBD1 | TRBJ1-4 | TRBV27 | CASSVRGQGWYLGEKLFF | TGTGCCAGCAGCGTTAGAGGACAGGGATGGTATTTAGGGGAAAAACTGTTTTTT
- | TRBJ1-3 | TRBV18 | CASSPQPTDHSGNTMYF | TGTGCCAGCTCACCACAACCGACAGACCACTCTGGAAACACCATGTATTTT
- | TRBJ2-1 | TRBV27 | CASSLLTVGHRNEQFF | TGTGCCAGCAGTTTACTCACCGTAGGACACCGCAATGAGCAGTTCTTC
- | TRBJ2-1 | TRBV29-1 | CSAQLETRINEQFF | TGCAGCGCCCAACTAGAGACGAGGATCAATGAGCAGTTCTTC
TRBD1 | TRBJ1-2 | TRBV5-6 | CASSPDRVARGYTF | TGTGCCAGCAGCCCGGACAGGGTCGCGCGCGGCTACACCTTC
- | TRBJ2-1 | TRBV14 | CASSPIRRYNEQFF | TGTGCCAGCAGTCCAATTCGGCGGTACAATGAGCAGTTCTTC
- | TRBJ2-6 | TRBV18 | CASSPTGSSGANVLTF | TGTGCCAGCTCACCAACAGGGAGCTCTGGGGCCAACGTCCTGACTTTC
- | TRBJ1-2 | TRBV28 | CASSLPGWGNYGYTF | TGTGCCAGCAGTCTCCCTGGGTGGGGCAACTATGGCTACACCTTC
TRBD2 | TRBJ2-3 | TRBV7-3 | CASSPRTSGVTDTQYF | TGTGCCAGCAGCCCCCGGACTAGCGGGGTCACAGATACGCAGTATTTT
- | TRBJ1-4 | TRBV7-9 | CASSLVSEKLFF | TGTGCCAGCAGCCTTGTGAGTGAAAAACTGTTTTTT
TRBD2 | TRBJ2-1 | TRBV14 | CASSHLGGVEYNEQFF | TGTGCCAGCAGCCACCTCGGGGGGGTGGAGTACAATGAGCAGTTCTTC
- | TRBJ2-7 | TRBV5-1 | CASSPGRGPYEQYF | TGCGCCAGCAGCCCGGGGCGGGGGCCCTACGAGCAGTACTTC
TRBD2 | TRBJ2-1 | TRBV7-3 | CASSPGSGRANEQFF | TGTGCCAGCAGCCCAGGTAGCGGGAGGGCCAATGAGCAGTTCTTC
- | TRBJ2-1 | TRBV19 | CASSTGRLKAYNEQFF | TGTGCCAGTAGCACAGGTCGGTTAAAGGCCTACAATGAGCAGTTCTTC
TRBD2 | TRBJ2-7 | TRBV7-6 | CASSLGLAGGEEQYF | TGTGCCAGCAGCTTAGGATTAGCGGGAGGTGAAGAGCAGTACTTC
TRBD1 | TRBJ1-4 | TRBV27 | CASSFVGQGNEKLFF | TGTGCCAGCAGTTTTGTGGGACAGGGTAATGAAAAACTGTTTTTT
- | TRBJ2-1 | TRBV18 | CASSPQYGQRVSYNEQFF | TGTGCCAGCTCACCTCAATACGGCCAGCGGGTCTCCTACAATGAGCAGTTCTTC